The 31 T cell receptor beta chains in this list originate from one sample, sequenced in a study of blood T cell repertoires in COVID-19. Clones were read by immunoSEQ multiplex PCR, and TCRdb kept only the in-frame ones, dropping some. Found here are around 130,000 clones, around 85% of them singletons; the top ten hold around 4.5%. What was sequenced was peripheral blood. The source is a human donor in a cohort sampled during active COVID-19.

This clone showed up just once. This chain joins TRBV5-1 and TRBJ1-1; D remains ambiguous. V was shortened by 4 bases and J by 4 bases, with 8 bases between the two germline ends. Germline V gives CDR1 SGHRS, CDR2 YFSETQ. This CDR3 contains 12 residues. CDR3 nucleotides: TGCGCCAGCAGCCCGGAGGGCACTGAAGCTTTCTTT. Amino acids: CASSPEGTEAFF.

This rearrangement joins TRBV5-4 to TRBJ2-1, with 8 bases that match TRBD2. Germline V gene sequence: CDR1 SGHNT, CDR2 YYREEE (reference sequence). The CDR3 is 16 amino acids. V trimming: 2 bases; J trimming: 7 bases; junction bases outside the gene matches: 11. The CDR3 is CASSLAGALLVNEQFF. As DNA, the CDR3 is TGTGCCAGCAGCTTAGCGGGGGCCCTCTTGGTGAATGAGCAGTTCTTC.

The CDR3 reads CASSRTREETQYF. Written as DNA, the CDR3 is TGCGCCAGCAGCCGCACTAGGGAGGAGACCCAGTACTTC. V is TRBV5-1 and J is TRBJ2-5; a possible D gene is TRBD2 (5 bases). This CDR3 is built from 13 residues. Trimming stripped 4 bases from V and 5 bases from J, with 12 bases between. Germline V lookup: CDR1 SGHRS, CDR2 YFSETQ.

The chain couples TRBV5-1 to TRBJ2-7; D gene uncertain. There are 14 residues in the CDR3. Trimming took off 4 bases at V and 2 bases at J, with 13 bases between the two ends. Germline CDR1 and CDR2: SGHRS and YFSETQ. The CDR3 protein is CASSLMGDTYEQYV. The CDR3 bases are TGCGCCAGCAGCCTTATGGGCGATACCTACGAGCAGTACGTC.

This chain links TRBV6-2 or TRBV6-3 with TRBJ1-3; D remains ambiguous. The CDR3 covers 16 residues. CDR1 MNHEY and CDR2 SVGEGT come from the germline V gene. V lost 0 bases and J lost 8, with 17 bases in between. The DNA for the CDR3 is TGTGCCAGCAGTTACTCGATTCACCCGAAACAAGACACCATATATTTT. Amino acid sequence: CASSYSIHPKQDTIYF.

This sequence joins TRBV5-6 and TRBJ1-4, with D tentatively TRBD1 (6 bases). CDR3 length equals 15 residues. V was trimmed by 7 bases and J by 7 bases, leaving 20 bases between them. CDR1 and CDR2 from the germline V gene are SGHDT and YYEEEE. CDR3 nucleotide sequence: TGTGCCAGCGGAAAAAATATACAGGGAAGTGAAAAACTGTTTTTT. It is translated as CASGKNIQGSEKLFF.

CDR3 loop: CASSLFSDRGNQPQHF. The CDR3 bases are TGTGCCAGCAGTTTATTTTCGGACAGGGGCAATCAGCCCCAGCATTTT. This sequence joins TRBV27 and TRBJ1-5, with TRBD1 identical over 8 bases. The CDR3 sequence is 16 residues long. V shed 1 base and J 2 bases; nucleotides not matched to a gene: 4. Germline V gene data show CDR1 as MNHEY and CDR2 as SMNVEV (reference sequence).

This chain links TRBV6-5 with TRBJ2-2; D remains unclear. The CDR3 spans 16 residues. With 2 bases removed from V and 1 base from J, the gap between germline ends came to 11 bases. CDR1 and CDR2 from the germline V gene are MNHEY and SVGAGI. CDR3 bases: TGTGCCAGCAGTTACGCTTTTCGAGGGAACACCGGGGAGCTGTTTTTT. Its protein product is CASSYAFRGNTGELFF.

This clone appeared a few times. CDR3 residues: CASSPGGYTDTQYF. CDR3 DNA: TGCGCCAGCAGCCCAGGGGGCTACACAGATACGCAGTATTTT. This chain connects TRBV5-1 to TRBJ2-3, with 8 bases lining up with TRBD1. This CDR3 has 14 amino acids. CDR1 and CDR2 (germline): SGHRS, YFSETQ. Trimming at V came to 4 bases and at J to 2 bases, leaving 3 bases not matched to a gene.

The genes are TRBV18 and TRBJ1-1; no reliable D call. The CDR3 is 15 amino acids. Germline V gene data show CDR1 as KGHSH and CDR2 as LQKENI. The V end lost 3 bases, the J end lost 0 bases, and 11 bases lay between the germline ends. The CDR3 coding sequence is TGTGCCAGCTCACCGCTAGTAGGCCTGAACACTGAAGCTTTCTTT. It is translated as CASSPLVGLNTEAFF.

The chain links TRBV7-2 to TRBJ1-3; D is possibly TRBD1 (5 bases). V shed 1 base and J shed 6 bases, with 13 bases lying between them. Germline CDR1 and CDR2: SGHTA and FQGNSA. There are 15 residues in the CDR3. The DNA of the CDR3 is TGTGCCAGCAGCTTAGACGGCAGGGTAGAAAACACCATATATTTT. Its translation is CASSLDGRVENTIYF.

This chain links TRBV10-3 with TRBJ2-5; 8 nucleotides agree with TRBD2. V lost 4 bases to trimming and J lost 0 bases; unmatched junction nucleotides: 10. Germline V gene lookup returns CDR1 ENHRY and CDR2 SYGVKD. This CDR3 has 17 amino acids. CDR3 in amino acids: CAISAWGAGAHQETQYF. CDR3 bases: TGTGCCATCAGTGCATGGGGAGCGGGGGCCCACCAAGAGACCCAGTACTTC.

This chain uses TRBV27 with TRBJ2-5; 8 bases agree with TRBD1. The CDR3 sequence is 16 residues long. V lost 4 bases to trimming and J lost 4 bases; unmatched junction nucleotides: 11. The germline CDR1 and CDR2 sequences are MNHEY and SMNVEV (reference sequence). Here the CDR3 reads CASSYGQGGVRETQYF. CDR3 in DNA: TGTGCCAGCAGTTACGGACAGGGAGGCGTGCGAGAGACCCAGTACTTC.

This clone is a singleton in its sample. The V and J genes are TRBV2 and TRBJ2-7; D is perhaps TRBD1 (5 bases). Trimming took off 4 bases at V and 1 base at J, with 17 bases between the two ends. Germline CDR1 reads SNHLY; CDR2 reads FYNNEI. CDR3 length: 16 residues. The CDR3 loop reads CASSAETVLLSYEQYV. Written as DNA, the CDR3 is TGTGCCAGCAGTGCCGAGACAGTTTTATTATCCTACGAGCAGTACGTC.

This clone was observed a few times. CDR3 bases: TGTGCCAGCAGTGAGGCTAGCGGGAGCTCCTACGAGCAGTACGTC. Translation gives CASSEASGSSYEQYV. The chain recombines TRBV6-1 with TRBJ2-7; TRBD2 aligns across 10 bases. J gave up 0 bases and V 3 bases, and 2 bases lay outside the gene matches. Germline CDR1 is MNHNS and CDR2 is SASEGT. The CDR3 sequence is 15 residues long.

The sample holds one count of this clone. The chain combines TRBV5-6 with TRBJ2-3; no firm D call. From germline, CDR1 is SGHDT and CDR2 YYEEEE. V was pared by 0 bases and J by 0 bases, with 2 bases between. The CDR3 covers 13 residues. CDR3 sequence: CASSLASTDTQYF. The CDR3 region has the DNA TGTGCCAGCAGCTTGGCGAGCACAGATACGCAGTATTTT.

A word on this clone: The junction differs from germline at one of its ends, possibly a read error. The J gene is TRBJ2-5, the V gene TRBV7-7; TRBD1 is a possible D gene (5 bases). The CDR3 is 14 residues long. Germline V gives CDR1 SSHAT, CDR2 FNYEAQ (reference sequence). CDR3 nucleotides: TGTGCTAGCAGCTTAGAAGGGGTCCAAGAGACCCAGTACTTC. Protein: CASSLEGVQETQYF.

The genes are TRBV11-2 and TRBJ2-7; TRBD2 matches 11 bases. Germline loops: CDR1 SGHAT, CDR2 FQNNGV. The CDR3 is made up of 15 amino acids. V shed 6 bases and J 2 bases; nucleotides not matched to a gene: 6. The CDR3 DNA reads TGTGCCAGCAGTTTAACTAGCGGGGGACCCTACGAGCAGTACGTC. Translation gives CASSLTSGGPYEQYV.

The count of this clone is one. This sequence joins TRBV5-6 and TRBJ1-4; D is uncertain. Germline V gene data show CDR1 as SGHDT and CDR2 as YYEEEE. This CDR3 contains 15 residues. The germline V and J ends were trimmed by 4 bases and 8 bases, with 18 bases remaining between them. CDR3 nucleotides: TGTGCCAGCAGCCCACCGGGATCTACTTCCGAAAAACTGTTTTTT. The encoded protein is CASSPPGSTSEKLFF.

The chain uses TRBV19 and TRBJ2-5; TRBD2 aligns across 8 bases. This CDR3 comprises 14 residues. Germline loops: CDR1 LNHDA, CDR2 SQIVND (reference sequence). V lost 5 bases, J lost 4 bases, and 6 bases stayed unmatched. The CDR3 DNA follows: TGTGCCAGTAGTCAGACTAGCGTGAGAGAGACCCAGTACTTC. Translating gives CASSQTSVRETQYF.

The chain couples TRBV7-2 to TRBJ2-7; 10 bases match TRBD2. CDR3 length: 16 residues. Germline loops: CDR1 SGHTA, CDR2 FQGNSA. Trimming took 4 bases from V and 7 from J; bases not matched to a gene: 13. The chain's CDR3 is CASSSDPAGGLREQYV. In DNA form, the CDR3 reads TGTGCCAGCAGCTCGGACCCAGCGGGAGGGCTGAGAGAGCAGTACGTC.

This sequence joins TRBV28 and TRBJ1-1; 9 bases agree with TRBD1. Germline V CDR1 and CDR2: MDHEN, SYDVKM. The CDR3 runs 14 residues. Unmatched junction bases numbered 13, after V lost 5 bases and J lost 12 bases. CDR3 amino acids: CASSGLMGQGKTFF. In nucleotides, the CDR3 is TGTGCCAGCAGTGGTCTGATGGGACAGGGTAAAACTTTCTTT. Variable domain in full (rest from reference TRBV28 and TRBJ1-1): DVKVTQSSRYLVKRTGEKVFLECVQDMDHENMFWYRQDPGLGLRLIYFSYDVKMKEKGDIPEGYSVSREKKERFSLILESASTNQTSMYLCASSGLMGQGKTFFGQGTRLTVV.

V gene TRBV27 combines with J gene TRBJ1-1; TRBD1 is a possible D gene (6 bases). The CDR3 loop spans 17 amino acids. Germline lookup yields CDR1 MNHEY and CDR2 SMNVEV (reference sequence). Trimming pared 5 bases from V and 0 bases from J, leaving 19 bases between. In DNA form, the CDR3 reads TGTGCCAGCAGTCCCCACCGGTCACAGGGAATGAACACTGAAGCTTTCTTT. Its protein product is CASSPHRSQGMNTEAFF.

V gene TRBV7-2 combines with J gene TRBJ2-4; D gene uncertain. CDR3 length equals 12 residues. Between the trimmed V and J ends, which lost 5 bases and 8 bases, there was a span of 10 bases. Germline V gene lookup returns CDR1 SGHTA and CDR2 FQGNSA. The CDR3 nucleotides read TGTGCCAGCAGCCCAACGTCGGACATTCAGTACTTC. Protein sequence: CASSPTSDIQYF.

The genes are TRBV12-1 and TRBJ1-1. TRBV12-1 is noted as a pseudogene. This CDR3 is built from 14 residues. CDR3 amino acids: CASNERDYNTEAFF. CDR3 DNA: TGTGCCAGCAACGAGAGGGATTATAACACTGAAGCTTTCTTT.

The gene calls are TRBV24-1 and TRBJ2-5, with D possibly TRBD1 on 7 matching bases. The CDR3 spans 15 residues. Looked up from germline, CDR1 is KGHDR and CDR2 is SFDVKD. V shed 1 base and J shed 5 bases, with 13 bases lying between them. CDR3 loop: CATSDFGRGEETQYF. CDR3 sequence (DNA): TGTGCCACCAGTGATTTTGGCAGGGGGGAGGAGACCCAGTACTTC.

A note on this clone: At one end the junction does not follow the germline gene, possibly because of a read error. This rearrangement joins TRBV7-2 to TRBJ1-5, with D possibly TRBD1 on 5 matching bases. CDR1 SGHTA and CDR2 FQGNSA come from the germline V gene. The CDR3 totals 15 residues. The CDR3 protein is CASSLALGEAQPQHF. The CDR3 DNA reads TGTGCCAGCAGCCTAGCGTTAGGGGAGGCTCAGCCCCAGCATTTT.

This clone showed up just once. The V and J genes are TRBV4-3 and TRBJ1-1; 8 positions agree with TRBD1. CDR1 and CDR2 from the germline V gene are LGHNA and YSLEER. The CDR3 sequence is 15 residues long. V shed 4 bases, J shed 5 bases, and the junction held 9 bases outside the gene matches. The CDR3 DNA reads as TGCGCCAGCAGCCCGAAAACAGGGGGTGATACTGAAGCTTTCTTT. Residues: CASSPKTGGDTEAFF.

V and J are TRBV29-1 and TRBJ2-5; 9 nucleotides agree with TRBD1. Trimming at V came to 6 bases and at J to 5 bases, leaving 10 bases not matched to a gene. CDR1 and CDR2 (germline): SQVTM, ANQGSEA. The CDR3 sequence is 14 residues long. CDR3 in amino acids: CSVETGGLEETQYF. The CDR3 DNA sequence: TGCAGCGTAGAAACAGGGGGCCTGGAGGAGACCCAGTACTTC. The whole variable domain, remainder taken from reference TRBV29-1 and TRBJ2-5, is SAVISQKPSRDICQRGTSLTIQCQVDSQVTMMFWYRQQPGQSLTLIATANQGSEATYESGFVIDKFPISRPNLTFSTLTVSNMSPEDSSIYLCSVETGGLEETQYFGPGTRLLVL.

J is TRBJ1-4 and V is TRBV5-6; D unclear. Deletions cut 6 bases from V and 7 bases from J, with 19 bases between. The germline V gene has CDR1 SGHDT and CDR2 YYEEEE. CDR3 length: 15 amino acids. This CDR3 reads CASTVGPYSGEKLFF. Here the CDR3 DNA reads TGTGCCAGCACCGTTGGACCCTACAGCGGTGAAAAACTGTTTTTT. The complete variable domain, with remaining parts taken from reference TRBV5-6 and TRBJ1-4, reads DAGVTQSPTHLIKTRGQQVTLRCSPKSGHDTVSWYQQALGQGPQFIFQYYEEEERQRGNFPDRFSGHQFPNYSSELNVNALLLGDSALYLCASTVGPYSGEKLFFGSGTQLSVL.

This clone was counted only a few times. V usage is TRBV5-6 and J usage is TRBJ1-3; D gene unclear. CDR1 and CDR2 from the germline V gene are SGHDT and YYEEEE. This CDR3 is built from 14 residues. V gave up 0 bases and J gave up 9 bases, with 13 bases separating them. For the CDR3, the DNA is TGTGCCAGCAGCTTGGTGCAGGCTGGTAGCACCATATATTTT. The encoded protein is CASSLVQAGSTIYF.